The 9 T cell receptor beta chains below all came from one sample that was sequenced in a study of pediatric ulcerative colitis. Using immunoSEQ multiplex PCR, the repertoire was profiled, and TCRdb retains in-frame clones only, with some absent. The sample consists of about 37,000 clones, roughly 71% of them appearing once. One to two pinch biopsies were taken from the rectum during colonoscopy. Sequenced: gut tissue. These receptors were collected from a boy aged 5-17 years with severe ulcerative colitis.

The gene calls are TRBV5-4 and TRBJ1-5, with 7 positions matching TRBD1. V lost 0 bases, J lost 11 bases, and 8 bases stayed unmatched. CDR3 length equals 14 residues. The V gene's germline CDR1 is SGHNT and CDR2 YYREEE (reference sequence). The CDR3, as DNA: TGTGCCAGCAGCTTGGGTGGTAAGACAGGGACCCAGCATTTT. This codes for CASSLGGKTGTQHF.

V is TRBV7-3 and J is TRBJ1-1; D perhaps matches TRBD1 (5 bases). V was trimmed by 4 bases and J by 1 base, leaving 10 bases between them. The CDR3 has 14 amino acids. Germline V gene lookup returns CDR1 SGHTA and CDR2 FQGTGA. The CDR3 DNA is TGTGCCAGCAGCTGGGGGTCAGCGAACACTGAAGCTTTCTTT. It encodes CASSWGSANTEAFF. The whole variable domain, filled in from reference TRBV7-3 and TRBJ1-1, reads GAGVSQTPSNKVTEKGKYVELRCDPISGHTALYWYRQSLGQGPEFLIYFQGTGAADDSGLPNDRFFAVRPEGSVSTLKIQRTERGDSAVYLCASSWGSANTEAFFGQGTRLTVV.

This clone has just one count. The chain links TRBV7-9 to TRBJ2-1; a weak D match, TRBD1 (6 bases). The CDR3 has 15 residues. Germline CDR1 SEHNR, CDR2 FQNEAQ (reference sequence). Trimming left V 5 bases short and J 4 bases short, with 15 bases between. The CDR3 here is CASSISGGGYNEQFF. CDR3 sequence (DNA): TGTGCCAGCAGCATTAGTGGGGGCGGATACAATGAGCAGTTCTTC. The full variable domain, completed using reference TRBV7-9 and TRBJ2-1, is DTGVSQNPRHKITKRGQNVTFRCDPISEHNRLYWYRQTLGQGPEFLTYFQNEAQLEKSRLLSDRFSAERPKGSFSTLEIQRTEQGDSAMYLCASSISGGGYNEQFFGPGTRLTVL.

Written as DNA, the CDR3 is TGCGCCAGCAGTTCCGGAGATACGAACACCGGGGAGCTGTTTTTT. This gives the protein CASSSGDTNTGELFF. The chain couples TRBV5-1 to TRBJ2-2; D unresolved. Germline V gives CDR1 SGHRS, CDR2 YFSETQ. The CDR3 spans 15 residues. V was cut by 5 bases and J by 0 bases, with 11 bases left in between.

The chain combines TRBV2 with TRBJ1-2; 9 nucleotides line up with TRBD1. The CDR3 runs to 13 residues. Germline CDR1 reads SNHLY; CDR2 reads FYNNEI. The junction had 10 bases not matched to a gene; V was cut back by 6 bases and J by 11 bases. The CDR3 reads CASSRTGESLYTF. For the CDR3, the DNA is TGTGCCAGCAGCCGGACAGGGGAGTCCCTGTACACCTTC.

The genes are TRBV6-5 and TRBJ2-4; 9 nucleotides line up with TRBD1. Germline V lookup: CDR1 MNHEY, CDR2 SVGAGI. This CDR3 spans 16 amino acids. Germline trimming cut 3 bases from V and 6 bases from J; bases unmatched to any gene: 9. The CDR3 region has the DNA TGTGCCAGCAGTTATAAGGCCCAGGACAGGGGAAACATTCAGTACTTC. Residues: CASSYKAQDRGNIQYF.

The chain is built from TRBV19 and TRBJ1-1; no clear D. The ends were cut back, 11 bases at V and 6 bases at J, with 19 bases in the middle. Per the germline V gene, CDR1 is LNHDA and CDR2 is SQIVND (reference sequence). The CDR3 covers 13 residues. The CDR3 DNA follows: TGTGCCTCAGTAGTAATAGGATCGGCTGAAGCTTTCTTT. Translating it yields CASVVIGSAEAFF.

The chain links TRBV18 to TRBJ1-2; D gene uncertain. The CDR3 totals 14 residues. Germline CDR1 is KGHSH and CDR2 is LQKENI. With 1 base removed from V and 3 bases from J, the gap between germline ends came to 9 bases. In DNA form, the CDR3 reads TGTGCCAGCTCACCACGGGGAGAGGACTATGGCTACACCTTC. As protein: CASSPRGEDYGYTF.

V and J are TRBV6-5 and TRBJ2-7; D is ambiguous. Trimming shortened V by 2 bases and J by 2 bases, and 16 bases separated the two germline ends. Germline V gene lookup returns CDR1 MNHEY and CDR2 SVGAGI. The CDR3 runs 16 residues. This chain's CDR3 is CASSYDRAVVPYEQYF. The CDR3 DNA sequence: TGTGCCAGCAGTTACGATCGGGCGGTGGTACCCTACGAGCAGTACTTC.